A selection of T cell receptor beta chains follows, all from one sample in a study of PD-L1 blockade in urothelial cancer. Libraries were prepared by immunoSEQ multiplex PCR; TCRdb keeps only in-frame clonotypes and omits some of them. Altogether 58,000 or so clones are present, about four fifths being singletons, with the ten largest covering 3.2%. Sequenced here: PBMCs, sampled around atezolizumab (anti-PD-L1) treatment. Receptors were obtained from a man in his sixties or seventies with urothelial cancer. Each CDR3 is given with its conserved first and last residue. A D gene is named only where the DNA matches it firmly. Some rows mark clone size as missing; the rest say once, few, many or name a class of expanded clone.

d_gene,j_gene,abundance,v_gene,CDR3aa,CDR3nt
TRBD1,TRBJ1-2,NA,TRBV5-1,CASSSGQGSNYGYTF,TGCGCCAGCAGCTCAGGACAGGGGAGTAACTATGGCTACACCTTC
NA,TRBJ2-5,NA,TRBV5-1,CASSLDTGEETQYF,TGCGCCAGCAGCTTGGATACGGGAGAAGAGACCCAGTACTTC
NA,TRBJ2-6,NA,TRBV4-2,CASSQESGVTGANVLTF,TGTGCCAGCAGCCAAGAGTCGGGGGTTACTGGGGCCAACGTCCTGACTTTC
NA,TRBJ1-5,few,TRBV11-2,CASSLVTNQPQHF,TGTGCCAGCAGCTTAGTGACAAATCAGCCCCAGCATTTT
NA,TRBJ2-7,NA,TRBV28,CASVAGDSYEQYF,TGTGCCAGCGTAGCAGGGGACTCCTACGAGCAGTACTTC
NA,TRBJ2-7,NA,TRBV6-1,CASSGQGGDEQYF,TGTGCCAGCAGTGGTCAGGGTGGGGACGAGCAGTACTTC
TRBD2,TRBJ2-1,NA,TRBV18,CASSPRTSGRGYNEQFF,TGTGCCAGCTCACCCCGGACTAGCGGGAGGGGTTACAATGAGCAGTTCTTC
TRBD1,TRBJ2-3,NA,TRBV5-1,CASSLGQGVTDTQYF,TGCGCCAGCAGCTTGGGACAGGGTGTTACAGATACGCAGTATTTT
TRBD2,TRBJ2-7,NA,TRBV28,CASSFYTASGLNYEQYF,TGTGCCAGCAGTTTTTACACTGCTAGCGGGCTGAACTACGAGCAGTACTTC
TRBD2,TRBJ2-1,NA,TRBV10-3,CAIGSPSGRSDEQFF,TGTGCCATCGGTTCTCCCAGCGGGAGAAGCGATGAGCAGTTCTTC
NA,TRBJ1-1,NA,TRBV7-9,CASSLSGGNTEAFF,TGTGCCAGCAGCTTATCCGGGGGTAACACTGAAGCTTTCTTT
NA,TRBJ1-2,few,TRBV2,CASTRQSTSGYTF,TGTGCCAGCACCAGGCAATCGACCTCGGGCTACACCTTC
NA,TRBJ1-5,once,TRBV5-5,CASSLVQGSQPQHF,TGTGCCAGCAGCTTGGTTCAGGGATCTCAGCCCCAGCATTTT
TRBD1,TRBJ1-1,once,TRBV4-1,CASSQGQGANTEAFF,TGCGCCAGCAGCCAAGGACAGGGGGCGAACACTGAAGCTTTCTTT
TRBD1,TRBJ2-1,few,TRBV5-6,CASSEGTGPLDEQFF,TGTGCCAGCAGCGAGGGGACAGGGCCCCTTGATGAGCAGTTCTTC
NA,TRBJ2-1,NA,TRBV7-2,CASSLASPLGTYNEQFF,TGTGCCAGCAGCTTAGCGTCGCCCCTAGGTACCTACAATGAGCAGTTCTTC
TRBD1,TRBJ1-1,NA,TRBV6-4,CASSPLRDRGGAEAFF,TGTGCCAGCAGCCCACTGCGGGACAGGGGTGGTGCTGAAGCTTTCTTT
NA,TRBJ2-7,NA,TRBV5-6,CASSSGGSSYEQYF,TGTGCCAGCAGCTCGGGGGGCAGCTCCTACGAGCAGTACTTC
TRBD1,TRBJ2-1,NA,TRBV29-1,CSVGKTGGAYNEQFF,TGCAGCGTGGGAAAGACAGGGGGGGCCTACAATGAGCAGTTCTTC
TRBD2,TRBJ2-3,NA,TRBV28,CASSGGRLADTQYF,TGTGCCAGTTCCGGCGGGAGGTTAGCAGATACGCAGTATTTT
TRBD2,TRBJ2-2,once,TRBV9,CASSATSGAGELFF,TGTGCCAGCAGCGCGACTAGCGGGGCCGGGGAGCTGTTTTTT
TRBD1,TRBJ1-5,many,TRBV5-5,CASSLRTGGNQPQHF,TGTGCCAGCAGCTTGCGGACAGGCGGCAATCAGCCCCAGCATTTT
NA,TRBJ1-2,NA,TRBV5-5,CASSLGEGRGYTF,TGTGCCAGCAGCTTGGGCGAGGGGAGGGGCTACACCTTC
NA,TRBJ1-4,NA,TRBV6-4,CASSDREGEKLFF,TGTGCCAGCAGTGACAGGGAGGGTGAAAAACTGTTTTTT
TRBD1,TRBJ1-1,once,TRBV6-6,CASSYGQDTEAFF,TGTGCCAGCAGTTACGGACAGGACACTGAAGCTTTCTTT
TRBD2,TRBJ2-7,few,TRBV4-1,CASSQDRTSGRYEQYF,TGCGCCAGCAGCCAAGATAGGACTAGCGGGAGGTACGAGCAGTACTTC
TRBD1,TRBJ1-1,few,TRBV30,CAWSVRQGGWAFF,TGTGCCTGGAGTGTACGACAGGGGGGATGGGCTTTCTTT
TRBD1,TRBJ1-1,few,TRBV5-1,CASSITPGQGVTEAFF,TGCGCCAGCAGCATCACCCCGGGACAGGGGGTTACTGAAGCTTTCTTT
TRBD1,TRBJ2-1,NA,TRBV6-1,CASSDGWDRENEQFF,TGTGCCAGCAGTGACGGTTGGGACAGGGAAAATGAGCAGTTCTTC
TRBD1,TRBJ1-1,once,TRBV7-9,CASSPYGQEPEAFF,TGTGCCAGCAGCCCCTATGGACAGGAGCCTGAAGCTTTCTTT
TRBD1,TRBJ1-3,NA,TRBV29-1,CSGQTGGGNTIYF,TGCAGCGGCCAGACAGGGGGTGGAAACACCATATATTTT
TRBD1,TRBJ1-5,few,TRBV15,CATSPDRARTQPQHF,TGTGCCACCAGCCCTGACAGGGCAAGGACTCAGCCCCAGCATTTT